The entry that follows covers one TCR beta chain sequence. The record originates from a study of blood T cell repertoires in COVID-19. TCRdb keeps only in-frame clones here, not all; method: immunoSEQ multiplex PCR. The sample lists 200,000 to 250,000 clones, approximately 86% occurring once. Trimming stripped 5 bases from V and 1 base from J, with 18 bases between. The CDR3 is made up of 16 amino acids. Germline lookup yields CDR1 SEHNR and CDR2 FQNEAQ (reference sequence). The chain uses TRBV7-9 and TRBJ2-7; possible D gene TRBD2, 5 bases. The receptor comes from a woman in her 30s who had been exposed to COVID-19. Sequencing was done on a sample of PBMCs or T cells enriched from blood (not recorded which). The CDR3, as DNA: TGTGCCAGCAGCCCCACCGGTACTAGGAAATCCTACGAGCAGTACTTC. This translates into CASSPTGTRKSYEQYF.